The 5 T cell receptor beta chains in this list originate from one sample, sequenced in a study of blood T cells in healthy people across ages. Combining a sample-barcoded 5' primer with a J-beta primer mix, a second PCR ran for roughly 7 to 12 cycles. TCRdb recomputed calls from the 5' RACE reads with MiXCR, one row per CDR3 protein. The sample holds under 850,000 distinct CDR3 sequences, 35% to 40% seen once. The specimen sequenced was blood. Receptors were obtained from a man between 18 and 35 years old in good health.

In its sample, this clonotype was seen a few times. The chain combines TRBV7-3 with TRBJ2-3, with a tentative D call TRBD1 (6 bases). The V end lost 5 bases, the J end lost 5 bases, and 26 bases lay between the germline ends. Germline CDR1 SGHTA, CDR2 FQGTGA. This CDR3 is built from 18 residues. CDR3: CASSEGPSASGAEDTQYF. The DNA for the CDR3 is TGTGCCAGCAGCGAGGGTCCCTCGGCGTCAGGGGCTGAAGATACGCAGTATTTT.

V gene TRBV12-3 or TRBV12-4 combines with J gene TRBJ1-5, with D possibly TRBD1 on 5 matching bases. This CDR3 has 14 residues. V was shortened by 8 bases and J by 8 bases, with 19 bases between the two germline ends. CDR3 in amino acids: CASRERGAQEPQHF. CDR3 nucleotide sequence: TGTGCCAGCCGGGAGAGAGGGGCACAGGAGCCCCAGCATTTT.

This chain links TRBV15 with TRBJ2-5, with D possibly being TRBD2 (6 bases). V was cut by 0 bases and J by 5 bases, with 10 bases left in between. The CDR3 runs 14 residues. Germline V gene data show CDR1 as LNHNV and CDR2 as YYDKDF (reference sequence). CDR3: CATSRDRGVETQYF. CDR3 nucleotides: TGTGCCACCAGCAGAGATCGCGGGGTTGAGACCCAGTACTTC.

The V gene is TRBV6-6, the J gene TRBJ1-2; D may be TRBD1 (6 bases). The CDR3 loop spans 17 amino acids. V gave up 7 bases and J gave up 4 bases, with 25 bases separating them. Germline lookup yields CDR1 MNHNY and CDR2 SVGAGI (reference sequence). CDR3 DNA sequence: TGTGCCAGCACACCCAACCCTAGACAGGACTTAGGCTATGGCTACACCTTC. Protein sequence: CASTPNPRQDLGYGYTF.

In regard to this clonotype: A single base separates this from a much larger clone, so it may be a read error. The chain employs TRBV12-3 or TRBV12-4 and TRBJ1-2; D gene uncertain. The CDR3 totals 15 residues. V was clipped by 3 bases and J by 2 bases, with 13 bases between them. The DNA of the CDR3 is TGTGCCAGCAGTTTGACCGGAGTGCTCAACTATGGCTACACCTTC. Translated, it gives CASSLTGVLNYGYTF.